This entry lists 9 T cell receptor beta chains sequenced from one sample in a study of breast tumors, draining lymph nodes, adjacent tissues. Axillary draining lymph nodes of breast cancer patients supplied the node samples. TCRdb reprocessed the multiplex PCR reads via MiXCR and lists one record per CDR3 protein. The sample lists 85,000 to 130,000 distinct CDR3 sequences; 30% were seen once. Sequenced input: axillary lymph node tissue. The source is a female donor with breast cancer. Some clones in this sample may be carry-over from other donors' samples.

Here the CDR3 DNA reads TGTGCCAGCGGAGGACAGGGGCCCGGAAGGGGAGCTTTCTTT. This gives the protein CASGGQGPGRGAFF. This rearrangement joins TRBV5-4 to TRBJ1-1, with 9 bases aligning to TRBD1. The CDR3 is made up of 14 amino acids. From germline, CDR1 is SGHNT and CDR2 YYREEE (reference sequence). With V trimmed by 7 bases and J by 10 bases, 14 bases remained unmatched.

This clonotype was seen only once. The chain links TRBV19 to TRBJ2-7; D is perhaps TRBD1 (5 bases). The germline V gene has CDR1 LNHDA and CDR2 SQIVND (reference sequence). This CDR3 comprises 13 residues. V lost 4 bases and J 5 bases, leaving 12 bases between the germline ends. The CDR3 loop reads CASSKQDGHEQYV. CDR3 in DNA: TGTGCCAGTAGTAAACAGGACGGGCACGAGCAGTACGTC.

This clonotype was observed many times. The rearrangement uses TRBV25-1 and TRBJ1-3; D ambiguous. The CDR3 runs to 16 residues. In germline, CDR1 is MGHDK, CDR2 SYGVNS. Trimming cost V 4 bases and J 0 bases, with 13 bases left between them. The CDR3 DNA reads TGTGCCAGCAGTGGCCAAATTCTGAGCTCTGGAAACACCATATATTTT. Protein sequence: CASSGQILSSGNTIYF.

To note about this clonotype: A much larger clone sits a single nucleotide away, making a read error possible. The rearrangement joins TRBV5-1 to TRBJ1-2, with 10 bases aligning to TRBD1. This CDR3 has 17 residues. Germline values: CDR1 SGHRS, CDR2 YFSETQ. As DNA, the CDR3 is TGCGCCAGCAGCTTGAGACAGGGGGCGCAACAAAGGGGTGGCCACACCTTC. The encoded protein is CASSLRQGAQQRGGHTF.

This clonotype was detected many times. J is TRBJ2-7 and V is TRBV28, with 12 bases aligning to TRBD2. This CDR3 region has 15 residues. The J segment lost 3 bases and the V segment lost 7 bases, leaving 7 bases of the junction unmatched. Germline V CDR1 and CDR2: MDHEN, SYDVKM. The chain's CDR3 is CASTIRTSGIYEQYF. The CDR3 coding sequence is TGTGCCAGCACCATAAGGACTAGCGGGATCTACGAGCAGTACTTC.

This clonotype came up many times. The rearrangement joins TRBV5-1 to TRBJ2-2, with TRBD1 identical over 8 bases. Germline-derived CDR1 and CDR2 are SGHRS and YFSETQ. This CDR3 spans 16 amino acids. V lost 0 bases to trimming and J lost 5 bases; unmatched junction nucleotides: 6. For the CDR3, the DNA is TGCGCCAGCAGCTTGGCGCGGACAGGGAATACCGGGGAGCTGTTTTTT. Translated: CASSLARTGNTGELFF. Complete variable domain (other parts from reference TRBV5-1 and TRBJ2-2): KAGVTQTPRYLIKTRGQQVTLSCSPISGHRSVSWYQQTPGQGLQFLFEYFSETQRNKGNFPGRFSGRQFSNSRSEMNVSTLELGDSALYLCASSLARTGNTGELFFGEGSRLTVL.

This clonotype was counted ten times or more. V is TRBV2 and J is TRBJ1-5, with no clear D. Germline lookup yields CDR1 SNHLY and CDR2 FYNNEI. The CDR3 contains 14 residues. The V and J ends lost 5 bases and 2 bases respectively, with 10 bases between them. CDR3 bases: TGTGCCAGCAGTTGGGGTGAGGGCAATCAGCCCCAGCATTTT. It yields the protein CASSWGEGNQPQHF.

There are many counts of this clonotype. The V call is TRBV4-1, the J call TRBJ2-1, with 12 nucleotides matching TRBD2. The CDR3 is 16 residues long. V lost 0 bases to trimming and J lost 8 bases; unmatched junction nucleotides: 5. The germline gives CDR1 MGHRA, CDR2 YSYEKL. The CDR3 protein is CASSQDPSGRADEQFF. CDR3 coding DNA: TGCGCCAGCAGCCAAGACCCTAGCGGGAGGGCCGATGAGCAGTTCTTC.

There are many counts of this clonotype. The chain couples TRBV20-1 to TRBJ2-7, with 10 bases fitting TRBD2. Germline V gene sequence: CDR1 DFQATT, CDR2 SNEGSKA (reference sequence). This CDR3 contains 14 residues. Germline trimming cut 5 bases from V and 3 bases from J; bases unmatched to any gene: 7. The CDR3 DNA reads TGCAGTGCTCCACAGCGGGGGGGGGGCTACGAGCAGTACTTC. Translation gives CSAPQRGGGYEQYF.